These 10 T cell receptor beta chains were all obtained from the same sample, sequenced in a study of OX40 agonist ivuxolimab in advanced cancers. Profiling relied on immunoSEQ multiplex PCR, and the TCRdb table lists in-frame clones only, not all of them. The sample holds about 87,000 clones; approximately 87% are singletons and the top ten take approximately 0.78%. Sequences were derived from CD4+ or CD8+ T cells sorted from blood, sampled in a trial of the OX40 agonist ivuxolimab. These receptors were collected from an adult with an advanced solid tumor such as melanoma, head and neck, liver or kidney cancer.

The V call is TRBV7-9, the J call TRBJ1-1; the match to TRBD1 covers 7 bases. Germline CDR1 SEHNR, CDR2 FQNEAQ (reference sequence). This CDR3 region has 16 residues. The V gene end was trimmed by 3 bases and the J gene end by 3 bases; junction bases not matched to a gene: 10. The CDR3 DNA follows: TGTGCCAGCAGCTTGGTTGCAGACAGGGCGGACACTGAAGCTTTCTTT. This translates into CASSLVADRADTEAFF.

The chain employs TRBV6-1 and TRBJ1-5; D is perhaps TRBD1 (5 bases). Germline CDR1 and CDR2: MNHNS and SASEGT. V lost 1 base and J 5 bases, leaving 12 bases between the germline ends. CDR3 size: 15 residues. The CDR3 here is CASSEGTLTHQPQHF. CDR3 nucleotide sequence: TGTGCCAGCAGTGAAGGGACACTGACCCATCAGCCCCAGCATTTT.

This chain uses TRBV11-2 with TRBJ2-5, with 9 bases lining up with TRBD2. The V gene end was trimmed by 3 bases and the J gene end by 0 bases; junction bases not matched to a gene: 2. CDR3 length: 15 amino acids. In germline, CDR1 is SGHAT, CDR2 FQNNGV. The CDR3 is CASSFQRGDQETQYF. CDR3 in DNA: TGTGCCAGCAGCTTCCAGCGGGGGGACCAAGAGACCCAGTACTTC. Using reference TRBV11-2 and TRBJ2-5 for the parts outside the CDR3, the full variable domain is EAGVAQSPRYKIIEKRQSVAFWCNPISGHATLYWYQQILGQGPKLLIQFQNNGVVDDSQLPKDRFSAERLKGVDSTLKIQPAKLEDSAVYLCASSFQRGDQETQYFGPGTRLLVL.

This clone has more than one count but fewer than ten. This chain uses TRBV7-3 with TRBJ1-1; D might be TRBD1 (5 bases). Per the germline V gene, CDR1 is SGHTA and CDR2 is FQGTGA. The V gene lost 4 bases and the J gene lost 6 bases, with 18 bases spanning the gap. The CDR3 sequence is 15 residues long. Here the CDR3 reads CASSSLTVPGAEAFF. DNA of the CDR3: TGTGCCAGCAGCTCCTTGACAGTGCCGGGGGCTGAAGCTTTCTTT.

This chain uses TRBV4-3 with TRBJ2-7; 7 bases are a match to TRBD2. Germline assignment: CDR1 LGHNA and CDR2 YSLEER. The CDR3 consists of 15 residues. After removal of 2 bases from V and 7 bases from J, the junction contained 11 bases not matched to a gene. As DNA, the CDR3 is TGCGCCAGCAGCCAAAAACTTGGAGGGGAGGGGGAGCAGTACTTC. It specifies CASSQKLGGEGEQYF.

The chain is built from TRBV7-2 and TRBJ1-5; TRBD1 is a possible D gene (5 bases). The CDR3 contains 15 residues. CDR1 and CDR2 from the germline V gene are SGHTA and FQGNSA. Trimming stripped 5 bases from V and 7 bases from J, with 18 bases between. CDR3 amino acids: CASSNRGGVHQPQHF. As DNA, the CDR3 is TGTGCCAGCAGCAACCGGGGGGGGGTTCACCAGCCCCAGCATTTT.

This chain links TRBV19 with TRBJ2-2, with a possible D match to TRBD1 (5 bases). V shed 7 bases and J shed 0 bases, with 12 bases lying between them. CDR3 length: 15 residues. Per the germline V gene, CDR1 is LNHDA and CDR2 is SQIVND (reference sequence). CDR3 amino acids: CASIKGWTNTGELFF. The CDR3 DNA reads as TGTGCCAGTATCAAGGGGTGGACGAACACCGGGGAGCTGTTTTTT.

This chain links TRBV6-5 with TRBJ1-2; TRBD1 matches 8 bases. The length of the CDR3 is 13 residues. Germline CDR1 MNHEY, CDR2 SVGAGI. Trimming took 8 bases from V and 5 from J; bases not matched to a gene: 7. CDR3 amino acids: CASRQGYRYGYTF. In nucleotides, the CDR3 is TGTGCCAGCCGACAGGGGTATAGGTATGGCTACACCTTC.

The chain employs TRBV29-1 and TRBJ1-1, with a weak D call TRBD1 (6 bases). The CDR3 length is 13 residues. Germline CDR1 and CDR2: SQVTM and ANQGSEA. Trimming stripped 2 bases from V and 11 bases from J, with 18 bases between. Here the CDR3 DNA reads TGCAGCGTTGAAAGATCGGGGGACATAAGCGCTTTCTTT. As protein: CSVERSGDISAFF.

In this sample, this clone turned up once. The chain recombines TRBV7-8 with TRBJ2-1, with 10 bases matching TRBD2. V was pared by 4 bases and J by 10 bases, with 22 bases of the junction left unmatched. CDR3 length: 19 residues. The germline gives CDR1 SGHVS, CDR2 FQNEAQ. CDR3 in DNA: TGTGCCAGCAGCTCCGTCCGACTCGGGTTAGCGGGGGGCTCGCACGAGCAGTTCTTC. Residues: CASSSVRLGLAGGSHEQFF.